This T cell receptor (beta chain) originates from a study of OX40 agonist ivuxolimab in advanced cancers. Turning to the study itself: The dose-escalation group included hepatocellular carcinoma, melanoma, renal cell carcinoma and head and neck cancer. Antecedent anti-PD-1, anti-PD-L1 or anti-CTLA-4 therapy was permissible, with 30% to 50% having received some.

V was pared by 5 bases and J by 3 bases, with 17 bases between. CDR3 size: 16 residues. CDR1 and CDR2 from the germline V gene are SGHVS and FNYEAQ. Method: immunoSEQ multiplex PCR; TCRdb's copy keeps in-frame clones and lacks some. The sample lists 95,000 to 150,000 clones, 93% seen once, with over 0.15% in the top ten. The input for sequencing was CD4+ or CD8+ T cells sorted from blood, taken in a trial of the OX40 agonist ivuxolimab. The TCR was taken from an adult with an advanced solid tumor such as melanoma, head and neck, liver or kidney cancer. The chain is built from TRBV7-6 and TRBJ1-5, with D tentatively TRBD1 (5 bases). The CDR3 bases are TGTGCCAGCAGCCCCCAACCGGGGGGTTACAATCAGCCCCAGCATTTT. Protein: CASSPQPGGYNQPQHF. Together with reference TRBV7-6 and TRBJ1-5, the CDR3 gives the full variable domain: GAGVSQSPRYKVTKRGQDVALRCDPISGHVSLYWYRQALGQGPEFLTYFNYEAQQDKSGLPNDRFSAERPEGSISTLTIQRTEQRDSAMYRCASSPQPGGYNQPQHFGDGTRLSIL.